The sequence of this T cell receptor (beta chain) was determined in a study of naive and memory T cell subsets. Findings and limits, study-wide: Clonotypes are single alpha or beta chains, not paired receptors. Naive repertoires, especially CD8, held a few larger clonotypes, possibly memory cells re-expressing CD45RA.

The CDR3 sequence is 12 residues long. Trimming removed 3 bases from V and 9 bases from J, with 9 bases in between. Germline V gives CDR1 SGHTA, CDR2 FQGNSA. A word on this clonotype: Its antigen is as yet unknown.

CMV status came from CD4+ T cell IFNgamma after overnight CMV lysate stimulation of fresh PBMCs. After CD4 positive bead selection, the CD4-negative fraction gave CD8 T cells. The beta constant-region primer was an equimolar mix of two oligonucleotides covering TRBC1 and TRBC2. Ligated cDNA was amplified by four rounds of PCR with nested alpha and beta constant-region primers and SP2. TCRdb reanalysed the UMI-ligation and nested PCR reads using MiXCR and keeps one entry per CDR3 protein. Here the sample spans 80,000 to 95,000 distinct CDR3 sequences, 9% being singletons. The V call is TRBV7-2, the J call TRBJ2-1; D not resolved. Sequenced input: naive CD8+ T cells from blood. This sequence originates from a human donor in good health. The CDR3 loop reads CASSFKAREQFF. The CDR3 DNA is TGTGCCAGCAGCTTTAAGGCCCGTGAGCAGTTCTTC.